The next 12 T cell receptor beta chains were all read from a single sample in a study of blood T cell repertoires in COVID-19. Method: immunoSEQ multiplex PCR; TCRdb's copy keeps in-frame clones and lacks some. The sample carries 60,000 to 80,000 clones, roughly 90% recorded once. Sequencing was performed on peripheral blood. These receptors were taken from a human donor in a cohort sampled during active COVID-19.

The V and J genes are TRBV15 and TRBJ2-3, with D possibly TRBD1 on 5 matching bases. The CDR3 is 15 residues long. The V gene lost 1 base and the J gene lost 0 bases, with 8 bases spanning the gap. The germline CDR1 and CDR2 sequences are LNHNV and YYDKDF (reference sequence). Written as DNA, the CDR3 is TGTGCCACCAGCAGAGTAGACAGCAGCACAGATACGCAGTATTTT. Translating gives CATSRVDSSTDTQYF. Filled out from reference TRBV15 and TRBJ2-3, the complete variable domain reads DAMVIQNPRYQVTQFGKPVTLSCSQTLNHNVMYWYQQKSSQAPKLLFHYYDKDFNNEADTPDNFQSRRPNTSFCFLDIRSPGLGDTAMYLCATSRVDSSTDTQYFGPGTRLTVL.

The V and J genes are TRBV24-1 and TRBJ2-2; D gene unclear. The CDR3 covers 14 residues. Germline V gene sequence: CDR1 KGHDR, CDR2 SFDVKD. Trimming pared 8 bases from V and 0 bases from J, leaving 9 bases between. The CDR3 protein is CATKNTANTGELFF. CDR3 sequence (DNA): TGTGCCACCAAGAATACAGCGAACACCGGGGAGCTGTTTTTT.

The V gene is TRBV27, the J gene TRBJ2-1; 7 bases are a match to TRBD1. Germline V CDR1 and CDR2: MNHEY, SMNVEV (reference sequence). CDR3 size: 15 residues. The V and J ends lost 5 bases and 5 bases, in that order; junction bases with no gene match: 9. The chain's CDR3 is CASSVTGRGDNEQFF. For the CDR3, the DNA is TGTGCCAGCAGTGTGACAGGGAGAGGAGACAATGAGCAGTTCTTC.

The V and J genes are TRBV5-8 and TRBJ2-2; 7 bases agree with TRBD2. The CDR3 loop spans 17 amino acids. The V and J ends lost 4 bases and 6 bases, in that order; junction bases with no gene match: 15. Germline V lookup: CDR1 SGHTS, CDR2 YDEGEE. CDR3: CASSPAGQAGFSGELFF. CDR3 nucleotides: TGTGCCAGCAGCCCGGCGGGGCAAGCGGGGTTTTCCGGGGAGCTGTTTTTT.

The chain links TRBV13 to TRBJ1-2; tentative D call: TRBD1 (6 bases). Trimming took 0 bases from V and 6 from J, leaving 11 bases between them. Germline V lookup: CDR1 PRHDT, CDR2 FYEKMQ (reference sequence). This CDR3 has 14 amino acids. In DNA form, the CDR3 reads TGTGCCAGCAGCTTAGGACAGGGATTCGATGGCTACACCTTC. This translates into CASSLGQGFDGYTF.

This chain connects TRBV18 to TRBJ1-5, with D unresolved. The CDR3 has 15 amino acids. Germline-derived CDR1 and CDR2 are KGHSH and LQKENI. Trimming took off 3 bases at V and 2 bases at J, with 11 bases between the two ends. In DNA, the CDR3 is TGTGCCAGCTCACCGAGAGGCATGGGCAATCAGCCCCAGCATTTT. Translated, it gives CASSPRGMGNQPQHF.

The V call is TRBV19, the J call TRBJ1-5, with a possible D match to TRBD1 (5 bases). This CDR3 is built from 14 residues. V was shortened by 9 bases and J by 1 base, with 13 bases between the two germline ends. The germline CDR1 and CDR2 sequences are LNHDA and SQIVND (reference sequence). CDR3 loop: CASRGGISNQPQHF. For the CDR3, the DNA is TGTGCCAGCCGTGGGGGGATCAGCAATCAGCCCCAGCATTTT. The full variable domain, completed using reference TRBV19 and TRBJ1-5, is DGGITQSPKYLFRKEGQNVTLSCEQNLNHDAMYWYRQDPGQGLRLIYYSQIVNDFQKGDIAEGYSVSREKKESFPLTVTSAQKNPTAFYLCASRGGISNQPQHFGDGTRLSIL.

The CDR3 reads CASSEGGLAGGSSYEQYF. CDR3 in DNA: TGTGCCAGCAGTGAAGGCGGACTAGCGGGAGGGAGCTCCTACGAGCAGTACTTC. The rearrangement joins TRBV2 to TRBJ2-7; TRBD2 matches at 15 bases. V dropped 1 base and J dropped 0; count of bases not matched to a gene: 4. Germline CDR1 and CDR2: SNHLY and FYNNEI. The CDR3 spans 18 residues.

V is TRBV12-3 or TRBV12-4 and J is TRBJ2-7; TRBD1 matches 10 bases. V dropped 4 bases and J dropped 6; count of bases not matched to a gene: 3. This CDR3 comprises 13 residues. CDR3 sequence (DNA): TGTGCCAGCAGTTGGGACAGGGGCACCGAGCAGTACTTC. It codes for CASSWDRGTEQYF.

The rearrangement links TRBV25-1 to TRBJ2-2; TRBD2 is a possible D gene (5 bases). Looked up from germline, CDR1 is MGHDK and CDR2 is SYGVNS. With 3 bases removed from V and 5 bases from J, the gap between germline ends came to 7 bases. The CDR3 has 13 amino acids. CDR3 sequence: CASSDPGTGELFF. CDR3 DNA sequence: TGTGCCAGCAGTGATCCGGGAACCGGGGAGCTGTTTTTT. Full variable domain (remainder filled in from reference TRBV25-1 and TRBJ2-2): EADIYQTPRYLVIGTGKKITLECSQTMGHDKMYWYQQDPGMELHLIHYSYGVNSTEKGDLSSESTVSRIRTEHFPLTLESARPSHTSQYLCASSDPGTGELFFGEGSRLTVL.

V and J are TRBV3-1 (or the pseudogene TRBV3-2) and TRBJ2-3; D might be TRBD1 (5 bases). Between the trimmed V and J ends, which lost 0 bases and 7 bases, there was a span of 8 bases. From germline, CDR1 is LGHDT and CDR2 YNNKEL (reference sequence). The CDR3 spans 13 residues. CDR3 coding DNA: TGTGCCAGCAGCCAAGAGGGGCCCTATACGCAGTATTTT. It translates to CASSQEGPYTQYF.

J is TRBJ2-5 and V is TRBV2; D might be TRBD1 (7 bases). Germline V gene sequence: CDR1 SNHLY, CDR2 FYNNEI. The CDR3 is 13 amino acids. V lost 6 bases to trimming and J lost 5 bases, with 13 bases between them. In DNA, the CDR3 is TGTGCCAGCAGCGTACAGGGGAGGGAGACCCAGTACTTC. This sequence encodes CASSVQGRETQYF.